This entry lists 13 T cell receptor beta chains sequenced from one sample in a study of blood T cell repertoires in COVID-19. Sequenced by immunoSEQ multiplex PCR; TCRdb stores in-frame clones only, minus some. The top ten clones hold 15% to 20% of a sample with approximately 200,000 clones, almost 80% of them seen once. The sequencing input was peripheral blood. These receptors all stem from a man aged 55 to 70 with active or convalescent COVID-19.

The chain joins TRBV18 to TRBJ1-4; TRBD1 aligns across 8 bases. J lost 1 base, V lost 3 bases, and 1 base had no gene match. The CDR3 contains 15 residues. Germline-derived CDR1 and CDR2 are KGHSH and LQKENI. The CDR3 here is CASSPDRGTNEKLFF. CDR3 bases: TGTGCCAGCTCACCCGACAGGGGAACTAATGAAAAACTGTTTTTT.

This clone was seen once. J is TRBJ2-5 and V is TRBV5-1, with D tentatively TRBD2 (6 bases). CDR1 SGHRS and CDR2 YFSETQ come from the germline V gene. The length of the CDR3 is 13 residues. V lost 4 bases and J lost 1, with 8 bases in between. The CDR3 nucleotides read TGCGCCAGCAGCGCGGGACCCCAAGAGACCCAGTACTTC. Encoded protein: CASSAGPQETQYF.

This sequence joins TRBV7-3 and TRBJ2-6; 8 nucleotides agree with TRBD1. Germline CDR1 SGHTA, CDR2 FQGTGA. This CDR3 is 15 amino acids long. Germline trimming cut 5 bases from V and 4 bases from J; bases unmatched to any gene: 4. The CDR3 is CASSPQGVGANVLTF. CDR3 sequence (DNA): TGTGCCAGCAGCCCACAGGGGGTAGGGGCCAACGTCCTGACTTTC.

This clone was seen a few times. The J gene is TRBJ1-2, the V gene TRBV7-2; no clear D. The germline CDR1 and CDR2 sequences are SGHTA and FQGNSA. V lost 2 bases to trimming and J lost 8 bases, with 12 bases between them. This CDR3 is built from 13 residues. CDR3 DNA sequence: TGTGCCAGCAGCTTAAACGGGTTGACGGGCTACACCTTC. It specifies CASSLNGLTGYTF.

In this sample, this clone turned up a few times. The J gene is TRBJ1-5, the V gene TRBV7-2; D remains ambiguous. The CDR3 runs 13 residues. V lost 4 bases, J lost 2 bases, and 6 bases lay in between. Germline V gene data show CDR1 as SGHTA and CDR2 as FQGNSA. CDR3 sequence (DNA): TGTGCCAGCAGCTCCCGGGGCAATCAGCCCCAGCATTTT. Translation gives CASSSRGNQPQHF.

The chain is built from TRBV28 and TRBJ2-7; 8 bases agree with TRBD1. The CDR3 contains 13 residues. CDR1 is MDHEN and CDR2 is SYDVKM in the germline V gene. J lost 2 bases, V lost 6 bases, and 3 bases had no gene match. CDR3 region: CASSRTGTYEQYF. The CDR3 coding sequence is TGTGCCAGCAGCCGGACAGGGACCTACGAGCAGTACTTC.

V gene TRBV4-3 combines with J gene TRBJ2-5, with TRBD2 matching over 7 bases. Germline CDR1 and CDR2: LGHNA and YSLEER. The CDR3 extends over 15 amino acids. Germline trimming cut 4 bases from V and 5 bases from J; bases unmatched to any gene: 10. For the CDR3, the DNA is TGCGCCAGCAGCCCGAGCGGGGCCCAGGCGGAGACCCAGTACTTC. Its translation: CASSPSGAQAETQYF.

The chain links TRBV3-1 (or the pseudogene TRBV3-2) to TRBJ2-7; weak D call: TRBD1 (6 bases). CDR1 is LGHDT, CDR2 YNNKEL, per germline (reference sequence). Trimming took 3 bases from V and 9 from J, leaving 9 bases between them. There are 11 residues in the CDR3. CDR3 DNA: TGTGCCAGCAGCCAGACAGGCGGGCAGTACTTC. Translating gives CASSQTGGQYF.

The chain uses TRBV9 and TRBJ2-5, with 11 bases fitting TRBD2. The CDR3 extends over 15 amino acids. Losses at the gene ends were 3 bases for V and 4 bases for J; bases not matched to a gene: 5. CDR1 and CDR2 (germline): SGDLS, YYNGEE. This chain's CDR3 is CASSGTGLAGETQYF. The CDR3 DNA sequence: TGTGCCAGCAGCGGGACCGGACTAGCGGGAGAGACCCAGTACTTC.

The J gene is TRBJ2-1, the V gene TRBV12-1; the table calls TRBD2, which could not be checked here. TRBV12-1 is a known pseudogene. This CDR3 is built from 16 residues. CDR3 amino acids: CASSFEETSQCNEQFF. The CDR3 DNA follows: TGTGCCAGCAGCTTTGAGGAAACTAGCCAGTGCAATGAGCAGTTCTTC.

V gene TRBV9 combines with J gene TRBJ1-4, with 7 bases lining up with TRBD1. Unmatched junction bases numbered 4, after V lost 4 bases and J lost 1 base. Germline V gives CDR1 SGDLS, CDR2 YYNGEE. This CDR3 contains 15 residues. The CDR3 nucleotides are TGTGCCAGCAGCCCCCAGGGGGAAACTAATGAAAAACTGTTTTTT. This translates into CASSPQGETNEKLFF.

The count of this clone is one. This chain uses TRBV7-9 with TRBJ1-1; D call uncertain. The V end lost 0 bases, the J end lost 5 bases, and 7 bases lay between the germline ends. Germline V gives CDR1 SEHNR, CDR2 FQNEAQ (reference sequence). This CDR3 has 13 amino acids. CDR3: CASSLASGTEAFF. As DNA, the CDR3 is TGTGCCAGCAGCTTAGCGTCGGGGACTGAAGCTTTCTTT.

The J gene is TRBJ1-1, the V gene TRBV11-2; no firm D call. Trimming removed 2 bases from V and 5 bases from J, with 12 bases in between. CDR1 is SGHAT and CDR2 is FQNNGV in the germline V gene. The CDR3 covers 14 residues. The CDR3 here is CASSLISAWTEAFF. CDR3 nucleotide sequence: TGTGCCAGCAGCTTAATATCCGCGTGGACTGAAGCTTTCTTT.